This TCR beta chain is drawn from a study of human thymus T cells. Whole-study results and caveats: Related studies noted strongly shared thymic repertoires across unrelated people. Within thymic and blood repertoires, V and J gene usage appeared to be biased.

Thymus was obtained from resections taken during corrective heart surgery. Donors were healthy Finnish infants having corrective surgery for congenital heart defects. Note on this clone: What it binds is not known.

Here immunoSEQ multiplex PCR was the method, and the copy in TCRdb shows in-frame clones only, minus some. Here the sample spans roughly 86,000 clones, roughly 97% being singletons. J lost 0 bases, V lost 0 bases, and 9 bases had no gene match. The CDR3 totals 19 residues. CDR1 and CDR2 (germline): SGHDN, FVKESK. The chain is built from TRBV14 and TRBJ2-2, with 8 bases fitting TRBD1. This receptor was taken from a boy in the first two years of life with a congenital heart defect but otherwise immunologically healthy. Sequenced: thymus tissue. The CDR3 reads CASSQDDPPGQANTGELFF. CDR3 DNA: TGTGCCAGCAGCCAAGATGATCCTCCGGGACAGGCGAACACCGGGGAGCTGTTTTTT.